The sequence of this T cell receptor (beta chain) was determined in a study of STAT3 mutations in large granular lymphocyte leukemia. Study findings and constraints: In T-cell large granular lymphocyte leukemia, about half of patients showed multiple immunodominant subclonotypes. After therapy, about 35% of the 18 patients switched clonotypes, all new clones STAT3 wild type. Sampling intervals varied between patients and samples. No sample exists from the first appearance of each clone.

TCRbeta libraries averaged around 40,000 productive templates per sample. Clones were sequenced by immunoSEQ multiplex PCR, and TCRdb holds only the in-frame ones, with some missing. This sample has tens of thousands of clones, with over 90% found just once. This CDR3 is built from 16 residues. On this clone itself: Its cognate antigen is unknown.

The TCR was taken from a man aged 35-49 years with T-cell large granular lymphocyte leukemia. Some clones in this sample may be carry-over from other donors' samples. Sample: peripheral blood mononuclear cells. The chain uses TRBV21-1 and TRBJ1-4. TRBV21-1 has pseudogene status. Written as DNA, the CDR3 is TGTGCCAGCAGCTCCCGGGCCCCGAAAGCTAATGAAAAACTGTTTTTT. It specifies CASSSRAPKANEKLFF.